Listed here are 16 T cell receptor beta chains from one sample, sequenced in a study of identical twins. TCRdb called the 5' RACE reads again in MiXCR, with one record for every CDR3 protein. There are approximately 190,000 distinct CDR3 sequences in the sample; around 15% occur only once, and around 40% lies in the top ten. This sample also belongs to another study, concerning T cells expressing NK-cell markers.

The source material was CD8+ T cells sorted from blood. The source of these receptors is a woman under 30 in good health.

The chain couples TRBV27 to TRBJ2-7, with D possibly TRBD1 on 5 matching bases. The germline gives CDR1 MNHEY, CDR2 SMNVEV (reference sequence). Between the trimmed V and J ends, which lost 5 bases and 0 bases, there was a span of 14 bases. CDR3 length: 15 amino acids. The CDR3 DNA reads TGTGCCAGCAGTCCTTTCAGGGCTCGCTCCTACGAGCAGTACTTC. It codes for CASSPFRARSYEQYF.

The rearrangement links TRBV11-2 to TRBJ2-5, with D unclear. This CDR3 has 15 residues. CDR1 and CDR2 (germline): SGHAT, FQNNGV. The V end was cut by 5 bases, the J end by 4 bases, with 17 bases between. In nucleotides, the CDR3 is TGTGCCAGCAGCCATCCGTTTCAGCTGCGAGAGACCCAGTACTTC. The encoded protein is CASSHPFQLRETQYF.

This chain connects TRBV4-3 to TRBJ2-1; tentative D call: TRBD2 (7 bases). The CDR3 is made up of 16 amino acids. Trimming pared 4 bases from V and 8 bases from J, leaving 21 bases between. CDR1 and CDR2 from the germline V gene are LGHNA and YSLEER. The CDR3 DNA is TGCGCCAGCAGCCCCGGGGGAGGGGGACCCCGGGATGAGCAGTTCTTC. Its protein product is CASSPGGGGPRDEQFF.

This clonotype was observed a handful of times. This chain uses TRBV9 with TRBJ2-1; no firm D call. Germline V gene sequence: CDR1 SGDLS, CDR2 YYNGEE. The CDR3 has 13 amino acids. The V end lost 4 bases, the J end lost 7 bases, and 12 bases lay between the germline ends. The CDR3 nucleotides read TGTGCCAGCAGCTCCGCCCCCGGGAATGAGCAGTTCTTC. Its translation: CASSSAPGNEQFF. Drawing the rest from reference TRBV9 and TRBJ2-1, the complete variable domain is DSGVTQTPKHLITATGQRVTLRCSPRSGDLSVYWYQQSLDQGLQFLIQYYNGEERAKGNILERFSAQQFPDLHSELNLSSLELGDSALYFCASSSAPGNEQFFGPGTRLTVL.

The CDR3 DNA follows: TGCAGCGACGGGGGCCCTGGGGCCAACGTCCTGACTTTC. Its protein product is CSDGGPGANVLTF. The chain links TRBV29-1 to TRBJ2-6; D tentatively fits TRBD1 or TRBD2 (6 bases each). Trimming stripped 7 bases from V and 2 bases from J, with 9 bases between. This CDR3 spans 13 amino acids. In germline, CDR1 is SQVTM, CDR2 ANQGSEA.

This clonotype was seen more than once but under ten times. This chain joins TRBV12-3 or TRBV12-4 and TRBJ1-2; TRBD1 is a possible D gene (5 bases). Trimming removed 1 base at V and 3 bases at J, with 9 bases between. The length of the CDR3 is 14 residues. The DNA of the CDR3 is TGTGCCAGCAGTTTAGATCAGGGATACTATGGCTACACCTTC. Protein: CASSLDQGYYGYTF.

This clonotype was picked up a small number of times. V usage is TRBV27 and J usage is TRBJ2-4, with 8 bases identical to TRBD1. CDR3 size: 14 residues. CDR1 and CDR2 (germline): MNHEY, SMNVEV (reference sequence). The J segment lost 7 bases and the V segment lost 3 bases, leaving 5 bases of the junction unmatched. CDR3 region: CASSFVQGANIQYF. The CDR3 nucleotides are TGTGCCAGCAGTTTCGTCCAGGGGGCGAACATTCAGTACTTC.

This clonotype was observed a few times. The rearrangement links TRBV2 to TRBJ2-2; D tentatively reads TRBD1 or TRBD2 (6 bases each). With 7 bases removed from V and 1 base from J, the gap between germline ends came to 16 bases. This CDR3 is 16 amino acids long. Germline loops: CDR1 SNHLY, CDR2 FYNNEI. Here the CDR3 reads CASIGAGGQNTGELFF. The CDR3, as DNA: TGTGCCAGCATCGGGGCCGGGGGCCAGAACACCGGGGAGCTGTTTTTT.

This sequence joins TRBV12-3 or TRBV12-4 and TRBJ2-5; D is undetermined. Trimming left V 5 bases short and J 3 bases short, with 7 bases between. The CDR3 sequence is 12 residues long. CDR3 coding DNA: TGTGCCAGCAGTCGCTACGAAGAGACCCAGTACTTC. Protein sequence: CASSRYEETQYF.

This clonotype appeared once. The chain employs TRBV7-9 and TRBJ1-2; 9 positions agree with TRBD1. V gave up 4 bases and J gave up 7 bases; unmatched junction bases: 13. The germline V gene encodes CDR1 SEHNR and CDR2 FQNEAQ (reference sequence). This CDR3 has 16 residues. In DNA, the CDR3 is TGTGCCAGCAGCTCTTCCACCGGGACAGGGAGCGGTGGCTACACCTTC. It encodes CASSSSTGTGSGGYTF.

This clonotype appeared a few times. The rearrangement joins TRBV4-1 to TRBJ1-2; D might be TRBD1 (5 bases). CDR3 size: 16 residues. V was pared by 0 bases and J by 5 bases, with 16 bases between. Germline V gives CDR1 MGHRA, CDR2 YSYEKL. Here the CDR3 DNA reads TGCGCCAGCAGCCAAGACGTAGGGGACGGGCGTTATGGCTACACCTTC. Translated, it gives CASSQDVGDGRYGYTF.

This clonotype has only a few counts. The rearrangement joins TRBV2 to TRBJ2-7; the D gene is possibly TRBD1 (5 bases). Looked up from germline, CDR1 is SNHLY and CDR2 is FYNNEI. V was trimmed by 3 bases and J by 4 bases, leaving 13 bases between them. The CDR3 totals 14 residues. The CDR3 DNA sequence: TGTGCCAGCAGTGACGGTTGGCAGGGATACGAGCAGTACTTC. Amino acid sequence: CASSDGWQGYEQYF.

This clonotype was recorded a few times. This chain links TRBV10-3 with TRBJ1-1, with unresolved D. Per the germline V gene, CDR1 is ENHRY and CDR2 is SYGVKD. V lost 8 bases to trimming and J lost 1 base, with 8 bases between them. CDR3 size: 12 residues. For the CDR3, the DNA is TGTGCCATCCAGCGGGAGAACACTGAAGCTTTCTTT. Protein: CAIQRENTEAFF.

The genes are TRBV6-1 and TRBJ2-1; 9 nucleotides match TRBD2. The CDR3 is 15 residues long. Trimming removed 7 bases from V and 6 bases from J; junction bases left unmatched: 10. The V gene's germline CDR1 is MNHNS and CDR2 SASEGT. The CDR3 DNA follows: TGTGCCAGCACCATCCTAGCGGGAAGCCTCAATGAGCAGTTCTTC. As protein: CASTILAGSLNEQFF.

Ten or more counts support this clonotype. The chain carries TRBV29-1 and TRBJ1-1, with 10 bases aligning to TRBD1. The CDR3 totals 14 residues. The germline gives CDR1 SQVTM, CDR2 ANQGSEA. The V and J ends lost 1 base and 6 bases, in that order; junction bases with no gene match: 5. The CDR3 coding sequence is TGCAGCGTTGAAGTGACAGGGGGCGGCCCTGAAGCTTTCTTT. The encoded protein is CSVEVTGGGPEAFF.

This clonotype was recorded a few times. This rearrangement joins TRBV7-8 to TRBJ2-6; D is unresolved. CDR1 and CDR2 (germline): SGHVS, FQNEAQ. Trimming left V 8 bases short and J 2 bases short, with 10 bases between. This CDR3 has 14 residues. CDR3 nucleotides: TGTGCCAGCCTTCGAAGGGCTGGGGCCAACGTCCTGACTTTC. Protein sequence: CASLRRAGANVLTF.